The 8 T cell receptor beta chains below were found in one sample sequenced in a study of cytomegalovirus exposure and HLA in healthy donors. The PCR made use of 60 Vbeta and 13 Jbeta primers. Only in-frame clones appear in the TCRdb table, and some are missing; sequencing was by immunoSEQ multiplex PCR. There are around 120,000 clones in the sample; over 65% occur only once, and roughly 3.6% lies in the top ten. Input material: PBMCs. The source of these receptors is a young man in good health and CMV-seronegative.

The chain combines TRBV11-3 with TRBJ2-5; 8 nucleotides agree with TRBD1. This CDR3 has 18 residues. V trimming: 4 bases; J trimming: 1 base; junction bases outside the gene matches: 14. CDR1 is SGHNT and CDR2 is YENEEA in the germline V gene. DNA for the CDR3: TGTGCCAGCAGCTCCGTGGACAGGGCGAAAGGGGGCCAAGAGACCCAGTACTTC. Amino acids: CASSSVDRAKGGQETQYF.

The chain carries TRBV4-1 and TRBJ1-4, with TRBD1 matching over 7 bases. Germline CDR1 reads MGHRA; CDR2 reads YSYEKL. The junction had 12 bases not matched to a gene; V was cut back by 0 bases and J by 8 bases. The CDR3 has 17 residues. The CDR3 DNA reads TGCGCCAGCAGCCAAGAAATCGGATCTTTCAGGGGGGAAAAACTGTTTTTT. Translated: CASSQEIGSFRGEKLFF.

The chain couples TRBV6-9 to TRBJ2-1, with 12 bases identical to TRBD2. Germline V gene lookup returns CDR1 MNHGY and CDR2 SVAAGI. Trimming took 7 bases from V and 7 from J; bases not matched to a gene: 8. CDR3 length: 15 residues. CDR3 DNA: TGTGCCAGCACTAGCGGGGGGGGCTATATGAATGAGCAGTTCTTC. Translation gives CASTSGGGYMNEQFF.

This rearrangement joins TRBV5-6 to TRBJ1-2, with 7 bases that match TRBD1. The ends lost 4 bases at V and 5 bases at J; junction bases unmatched: 8. The CDR3 has 14 amino acids. Germline CDR1 and CDR2: SGHDT and YYEEEE. The CDR3: CASSTQTGRYGYTF. In nucleotides, the CDR3 is TGTGCCAGCAGCACACAGACAGGGAGATATGGCTACACCTTC.

The V and J genes are TRBV6-1 and TRBJ1-1, with D tentatively TRBD1 (5 bases). The CDR3 has 14 amino acids. V lost 4 bases, J lost 4 bases, and 13 bases lay in between. CDR1 MNHNS and CDR2 SASEGT come from the germline V gene. CDR3 amino acids: CASSGGRFVTEAFF. The DNA of the CDR3 is TGTGCCAGCAGTGGGGGGAGGTTCGTCACTGAAGCTTTCTTT.

This sequence joins TRBV6-5 and TRBJ1-1, with TRBD1 matching over 9 bases. From germline, CDR1 is MNHEY and CDR2 SVGAGI. Unmatched junction bases numbered 7, after V lost 4 bases and J lost 1 base. The CDR3 spans 16 residues. CDR3 sequence: CASSSDRGAKNTEAFF. As DNA, the CDR3 is TGTGCCAGCAGTTCTGACAGGGGGGCCAAGAACACTGAAGCTTTCTTT.

This sequence joins TRBV10-3 and TRBJ2-5, with D possibly TRBD1 on 6 matching bases. The V gene lost 3 bases and the J gene lost 2 bases, with 16 bases spanning the gap. Germline assignment: CDR1 ENHRY and CDR2 SYGVKD. This CDR3 spans 16 amino acids. CDR3 DNA sequence: TGTGCCATCAGTGATAATTCTGACAGGAGACAAGAGACCCAGTACTTC. Protein product: CAISDNSDRRQETQYF.

The rearrangement uses TRBV6-1 and TRBJ2-1, with unresolved D. Germline V gives CDR1 MNHNS, CDR2 SASEGT. V lost 3 bases to trimming and J lost 9 bases, with 12 bases between them. The CDR3 contains 13 residues. CDR3: CASSDLLGSEQFF. DNA for the CDR3: TGTGCCAGCAGTGATTTGTTGGGCAGTGAGCAGTTCTTC.